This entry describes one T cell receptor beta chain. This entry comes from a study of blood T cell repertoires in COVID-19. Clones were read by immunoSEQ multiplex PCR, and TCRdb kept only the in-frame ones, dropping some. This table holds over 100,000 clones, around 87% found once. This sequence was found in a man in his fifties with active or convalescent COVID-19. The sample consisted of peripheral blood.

CDR3 bases: TGTGCCAGCAGCCAAGATGTAGCGGCCGGGGGGGGAGGTGAAAAACTGTTTTTT. This gives the protein CASSQDVAAGGGGEKLFF. The V gene is TRBV3-1 (or the pseudogene TRBV3-2), the J gene TRBJ1-4, with D possibly being TRBD1 (5 bases). V dropped 0 bases and J dropped 7 bases, with 21 bases sitting between them. Germline CDR1 reads LGHDT; CDR2 reads YNNKEL (reference sequence). The CDR3 extends over 18 amino acids.